This TCR beta chain was identified in a study of cytotoxic CD8 clonotypes in ibrutinib-treated CLL. At the level of the study: After median roughly 70 months, approximately 15 stayed in remission, around twelve progressed; responses roughly 25 partial, 2 complete.

This table comes from immunoSEQ multiplex PCR, and its TCRdb copy is limited to in-frame clones, with some not included. This sample has hundreds of thousands of clones; more than 65% occur once, and the top ten carry under 8.5%. Germline assignment: CDR1 MDHEN and CDR2 SYDVKM. The CDR3 is 12 amino acids. The V end was cut by 3 bases, the J end by 7 bases, with 7 bases between. This clonotype originated in a human donor with chronic lymphocytic leukemia. The chain employs TRBV28 and TRBJ1-5, with unresolved D. The sequencing here drew on PBMCs, taken before ibrutinib treatment. For the CDR3, the DNA is TGTGCCAGCAGTTTCTCTGGCCAGCCCCAGCATTTT. Protein: CASSFSGQPQHF.